This T cell receptor (beta chain) was identified in a study of OX40 agonist ivuxolimab in advanced cancers. As for the study in general: Melanoma, hepatocellular carcinoma, head and neck or renal cell cancer occurred in dose-escalation patients.

With respect to this clone: Its antigen is undetermined.

Germline loops: CDR1 SGHTA, CDR2 FQGNSA. The CDR3 is made up of 13 amino acids. Trimming pared 1 base from V and 0 bases from J, leaving 3 bases between. Assay: immunoSEQ multiplex PCR; the TCRdb copy retains only in-frame clones and omits some. The sample records 75,000 to 100,000 clones, about 90% being singletons. Study conclusions and caveats: Clonal expansion in partial responders at 0.1-3.0 mg/kg ranked among the lowest.

This clonotype was sampled from an adult with an advanced solid tumor such as melanoma, head and neck, liver or kidney cancer. The starting material was CD4+ or CD8+ T cells sorted from blood, obtained in a trial of the OX40 agonist ivuxolimab. The chain links TRBV7-2 to TRBJ1-2; no clear D gene. CDR3 nucleotides: TGTGCCAGCAGCTTAGTCACTAACTATGGCTACACCTTC. This encodes CASSLVTNYGYTF.